This T cell receptor (beta chain) stems from a study of T cells after somatic rescue of genetic block. Some clones are missing from TCRdb's copy, which holds only in-frame ones; the method was immunoSEQ multiplex PCR. The table lists tens of thousands of clones, just under 90% of them singletons. V dropped 0 bases and J dropped 7 bases, with 19 bases sitting between them. This CDR3 has 17 amino acids. Germline V gives CDR1 LGHNA, CDR2 YNFKEQ. Specimen: peripheral blood mononuclear cells (PBMCs). The chain uses TRBV4-2 and TRBJ2-1; D tentatively fits TRBD1 or TRBD2 (5 bases each). This TCR came from a woman aged 18-30 years. This CDR3 reads CASSQDMGVASWNEQFF. In DNA form, the CDR3 reads TGTGCCAGCAGCCAAGATATGGGGGTTGCTAGTTGGAATGAGCAGTTCTTC.